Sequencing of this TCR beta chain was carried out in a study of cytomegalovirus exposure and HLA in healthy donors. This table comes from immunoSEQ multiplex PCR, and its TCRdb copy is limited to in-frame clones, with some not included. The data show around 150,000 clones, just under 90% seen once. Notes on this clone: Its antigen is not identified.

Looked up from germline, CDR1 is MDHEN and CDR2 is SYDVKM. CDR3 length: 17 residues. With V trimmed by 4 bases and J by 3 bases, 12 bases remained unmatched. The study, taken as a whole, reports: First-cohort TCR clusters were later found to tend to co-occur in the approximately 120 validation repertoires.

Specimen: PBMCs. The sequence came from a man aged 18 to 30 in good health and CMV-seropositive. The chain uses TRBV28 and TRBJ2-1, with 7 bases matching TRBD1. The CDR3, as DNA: TGTGCCAGCAGTTCGACGTGGGACAGCCGAGACTACAATGAGCAGTTCTTC. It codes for CASSSTWDSRDYNEQFF.